These 18 T cell receptor beta chains came from one sample sequenced in a study of T cells in Graves' hyperthyroidism and ophthalmopathy. The TCR beta CDR3 regions underwent amplification using RNA transcripts as the source. In the first-round RT-PCR of the TCR CDR3, the HTBI primer set was used. TCRdb passed the multiplex PCR reads through MiXCR, listing each CDR3 protein once. The table lists about 520,000 distinct CDR3 sequences, 20% of them singletons, with about a quarter in the top ten. Input material: blood. All receptors derive from a man in his late teens or twenties with Graves' hyperthyroidism.

Many counts were recorded for this clonotype. The chain has TRBV6-5 and TRBJ1-2; D perhaps matches TRBD1 (5 bases). Germline values: CDR1 MNHEY, CDR2 SVGAGI. The V end lost 6 bases, the J end lost 3 bases, and 17 bases lay between the germline ends. The CDR3 is made up of 15 amino acids. CDR3 in amino acids: CASSTRGGRDYGYTF. The CDR3 DNA reads as TGTGCCAGCAGCACTCGGGGGGGACGGGACTATGGCTACACCTTC.

This clonotype was counted ten times or more. The chain recombines TRBV12-3 or TRBV12-4 with TRBJ1-5; perhaps TRBD1 as D (6 bases). This CDR3 is 16 amino acids long. V lost 5 bases, J lost 6 bases, and 20 bases lay in between. CDR3 in amino acids: CASSAPDSGVSQPQHF. Written as DNA, the CDR3 is TGTGCCAGCAGTGCCCCGGACAGCGGGGTTAGTCAGCCCCAGCATTTT.

This chain connects TRBV19 to TRBJ1-1; perhaps TRBD1 as D (5 bases). CDR1 is LNHDA, CDR2 SQIVND, per germline (reference sequence). The CDR3 length is 16 residues. The V gene lost 2 bases and the J gene lost 1 base, with 14 bases spanning the gap. The CDR3 DNA sequence: TGTGCCAGTAGTATAAGGGAGACAGTTAAGAACACTGAAGCTTTCTTT. Protein: CASSIRETVKNTEAFF.

A remark on this clonotype: Possible read error: a much larger clone is one base away. V usage is TRBV19 and J usage is TRBJ2-7; D ambiguous. The ends were cut back, 3 bases at V and 7 bases at J, with 10 bases in the middle. CDR1 is LNHDA, CDR2 SQIVND, per germline (reference sequence). There are 12 residues in the CDR3. The CDR3 here is CASSIAANEQYF. In nucleotides, the CDR3 is TGTGCCAGTAGTATTGCGGCTAATGAGCAGTACTTC.

This clonotype was recorded at least ten times. This chain uses TRBV7-3 with TRBJ2-5; D uncertain. CDR3 length: 14 amino acids. V dropped 2 bases and J dropped 7 bases, with 14 bases sitting between them. CDR1 is SGHTA, CDR2 FQGTGA, per germline. CDR3 amino acids: CASSLGEREGTQYF. DNA of the CDR3: TGTGCCAGCAGCTTAGGTGAAAGGGAAGGGACCCAGTACTTC.

This clonotype was seen repeatedly, ten times or more. The chain joins TRBV12-3 or TRBV12-4 to TRBJ1-2, with D unresolved. CDR3 size: 12 residues. V was trimmed by 2 bases and J by 6 bases, leaving 7 bases between them. CDR3 bases: TGTGCCAGCAGTTTATTTGGGAATGGCTACACCTTC. Its protein is CASSLFGNGYTF.

The table lists this clonotype with many counts. V is TRBV6-1 and J is TRBJ1-2; D gene uncertain. The CDR3 has 11 amino acids. The germline CDR1 and CDR2 sequences are MNHNS and SASEGT. Trimming pared 6 bases from V and 10 bases from J, leaving 12 bases between. CDR3 loop: CASRSHSSYTF. The CDR3 DNA is TGTGCCAGCAGATCCCACAGCTCCTACACCTTC.

This clonotype was seen repeatedly, ten times or more. The chain employs TRBV4-1 and TRBJ1-5; tentative D call: TRBD1 (5 bases). The V gene's germline CDR1 is MGHRA and CDR2 YSYEKL. The CDR3 is 16 amino acids. V lost 3 bases to trimming and J lost 7 bases, with 19 bases between them. In nucleotides, the CDR3 is TGCGCCAGCAGCCAGTCCCCCGGGGACGGAGGGCAGCCCCAGCATTTT. Translation gives CASSQSPGDGGQPQHF.

The sample holds many counts of this clonotype. The chain carries TRBV28 and TRBJ2-7; D is perhaps TRBD2 (5 bases). Germline-derived CDR1 and CDR2 are MDHEN and SYDVKM. The CDR3 has 13 residues. V lost 6 bases, J lost 4 bases, and 13 bases lay in between. Here the CDR3 DNA reads TGTGCCAGCAGCTTACCGGGATCATACGAGCAGTACTTC. Translated: CASSLPGSYEQYF.

The V and J genes are TRBV18 and TRBJ1-2; TRBD1 aligns across 10 bases. The CDR3 runs to 15 residues. CDR1 and CDR2 from the germline V gene are KGHSH and LQKENI. V lost 1 base to trimming and J lost 4 bases; unmatched junction nucleotides: 3. The CDR3 sequence is CASSPRTGGVYGYTF. The CDR3 DNA reads TGTGCCAGCTCACCACGGACAGGGGGAGTCTATGGCTACACCTTC.

In this sample, this clonotype turned up a few times. This chain links TRBV12-3 or TRBV12-4 with TRBJ1-2; D call uncertain. The CDR3 totals 14 residues. V lost 5 bases and J lost 3, with 13 bases in between. CDR3 region: CASSGTGIYYGYTF. In nucleotides, the CDR3 is TGTGCCAGCAGTGGTACCGGGATATACTATGGCTACACCTTC.

This CDR3 reads CASSPTPGQGASEQYF. CDR3 nucleotide sequence: TGTGCCAGCAGTCCCACGCCGGGACAGGGGGCAAGCGAGCAGTACTTC. V usage is TRBV12-3 or TRBV12-4 and J usage is TRBJ2-7; the match to TRBD1 covers 12 bases. V dropped 5 bases and J dropped 6; count of bases not matched to a gene: 11. This CDR3 is built from 16 residues.

This clonotype was counted ten times or more. The V and J genes are TRBV19 and TRBJ1-1; unclear D gene. Germline V gives CDR1 LNHDA, CDR2 SQIVND (reference sequence). This CDR3 is built from 13 residues. The V gene lost 6 bases and the J gene lost 1 base, with 9 bases spanning the gap. The CDR3 is CASRVEGNTEAFF. As DNA, the CDR3 is TGTGCCAGTAGGGTGGAAGGGAACACTGAAGCTTTCTTT.

This clonotype was counted at least ten times. This rearrangement joins TRBV28 to TRBJ1-5; D perhaps matches TRBD1 (5 bases). Deletions cut 2 bases from V and 1 base from J, with 12 bases between. The CDR3 spans 16 residues. Germline V gives CDR1 MDHEN, CDR2 SYDVKM. The CDR3 here is CASSLRGVESNQPQHF. CDR3 in DNA: TGTGCCAGCAGTTTACGGGGGGTAGAGAGCAATCAGCCCCAGCATTTT.

In its sample, this clonotype was seen many times. The V gene is TRBV29-1, the J gene TRBJ1-2; 8 nucleotides match TRBD1. Germline-derived CDR1 and CDR2 are SQVTM and ANQGSEA. The V gene end was trimmed by 1 base and the J gene end by 8 bases; junction bases not matched to a gene: 6. CDR3 length equals 13 residues. The CDR3 reads CSVEGQGAWGYTF. CDR3 nucleotides: TGCAGCGTTGAAGGGCAGGGGGCTTGGGGCTACACCTTC.

This chain links TRBV20-1 with TRBJ2-5; 9 positions match TRBD2. Germline CDR1 is DFQATT and CDR2 is SNEGSKA (reference sequence). V lost 3 bases and J lost 1; bases outside the gene matches: 3. CDR3 length: 14 residues. The CDR3 sequence: CSARLGLAQETQYF. CDR3 coding DNA: TGCAGTGCTAGGTTGGGACTAGCCCAAGAGACCCAGTACTTC.

This clonotype was observed many times. The chain couples TRBV30 to TRBJ2-5, with TRBD2 identical over 7 bases. This CDR3 comprises 14 residues. The ends lost 6 bases at V and 4 bases at J; junction bases unmatched: 11. From germline, CDR1 is GTSNPN and CDR2 SVGIG (reference sequence). The DNA of the CDR3 is TGTGCCTGCAATCAACCGGGACTACGAGAGACCCAGTACTTC. Protein product: CACNQPGLRETQYF.

V gene TRBV5-6 combines with J gene TRBJ2-7; D is ambiguous. The CDR3 has 16 residues. Trimming stripped 2 bases from V and 0 bases from J, with 15 bases between. CDR1 SGHDT and CDR2 YYEEEE come from the germline V gene. This CDR3 is CASSFASTLSSYEQYF. CDR3 nucleotide sequence: TGTGCCAGCAGCTTTGCGTCGACACTGAGCTCCTACGAGCAGTACTTC.